Reported below is one T cell receptor beta chain. This entry comes from a study of T cells in tuberculosis. Looked up from germline, CDR1 is LNHDA and CDR2 is SQIVND (reference sequence). V lost 6 bases and J lost 3; bases outside the gene matches: 8. The length of the CDR3 is 16 residues. TCRdb's table, derived via immunoSEQ multiplex PCR, lists solely in-frame clones and lacks some. The data contain about 35,000 clones, 90% to 95% of them singletons. Specified time point: new active TB diagnosis, blood taken before or within 7 days of starting treatment. The input for sequencing was PBMCs, taken at tuberculosis diagnosis. This TCR came from an adult with tuberculosis. The rearrangement links TRBV19 to TRBJ2-2; 9 positions agree with TRBD1. Written as DNA, the CDR3 is TGTGCCAGTAGCCCGACAGGGGGTCAGTACACCGGGGAGCTGTTTTTT. Its translation is CASSPTGGQYTGELFF. The full variable domain, its missing parts supplied by reference TRBV19 and TRBJ2-2, is DGGITQSPKYLFRKEGQNVTLSCEQNLNHDAMYWYRQDPGQGLRLIYYSQIVNDFQKGDIAEGYSVSREKKESFPLTVTSAQKNPTAFYLCASSPTGGQYTGELFFGEGSRLTVL.